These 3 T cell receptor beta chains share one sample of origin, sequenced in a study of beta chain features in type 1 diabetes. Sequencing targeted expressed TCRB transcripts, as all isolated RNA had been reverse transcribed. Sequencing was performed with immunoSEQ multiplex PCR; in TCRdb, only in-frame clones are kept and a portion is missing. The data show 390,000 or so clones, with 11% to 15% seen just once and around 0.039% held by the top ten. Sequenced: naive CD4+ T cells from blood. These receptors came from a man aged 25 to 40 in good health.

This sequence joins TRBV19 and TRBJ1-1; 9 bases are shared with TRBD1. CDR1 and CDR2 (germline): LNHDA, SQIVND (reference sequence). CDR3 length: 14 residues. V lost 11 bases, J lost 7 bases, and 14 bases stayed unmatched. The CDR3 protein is CASLRDRVTYEAFF. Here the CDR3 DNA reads TGTGCCTCCCTCCGGGACAGGGTAACTTATGAAGCTTTCTTT.

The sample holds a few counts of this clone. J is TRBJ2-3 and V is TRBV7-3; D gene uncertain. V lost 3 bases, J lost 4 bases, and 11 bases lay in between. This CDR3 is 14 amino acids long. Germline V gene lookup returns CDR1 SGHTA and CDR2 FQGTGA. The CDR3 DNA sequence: TGTGCCAGCAGCTTCGGCCTACGAGCAGATACGCAGTATTTT. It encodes CASSFGLRADTQYF. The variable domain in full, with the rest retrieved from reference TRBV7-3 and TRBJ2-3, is GAGVSQTPSNKVTEKGKYVELRCDPISGHTALYWYRQSLGQGPEFLIYFQGTGAADDSGLPNDRFFAVRPEGSVSTLKIQRTERGDSAVYLCASSFGLRADTQYFGPGTRLTVL.

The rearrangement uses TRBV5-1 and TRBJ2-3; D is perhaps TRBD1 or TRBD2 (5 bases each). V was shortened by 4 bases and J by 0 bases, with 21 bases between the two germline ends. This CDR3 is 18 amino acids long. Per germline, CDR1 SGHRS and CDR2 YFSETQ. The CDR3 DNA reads TGCGCCAGCAGCCCCCGGGACGTCGCAATAACTAGCACAGATACGCAGTATTTT. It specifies CASSPRDVAITSTDTQYF. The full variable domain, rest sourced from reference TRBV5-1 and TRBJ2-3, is KAGVTQTPRYLIKTRGQQVTLSCSPISGHRSVSWYQQTPGQGLQFLFEYFSETQRNKGNFPGRFSGRQFSNSRSEMNVSTLELGDSALYLCASSPRDVAITSTDTQYFGPGTRLTVL.